The sequence of this TCR beta chain was determined in a study of shared clonotypes between healthy human individuals. Study overall: Plates per donor: three CD4 naive, three CD4 memory, two CD8 naive, one CD8 memory.

Germline V lookup: CDR1 GTSNPN, CDR2 SVGIG (reference sequence). Deletions cut 1 base from V and 5 bases from J, with 11 bases between. This CDR3 has 13 residues. Assay execution proceeded at the deep level. Clones were sequenced by immunoSEQ multiplex PCR, and TCRdb holds only the in-frame ones, with some missing. The profile shows millions of clones, 85% to 95% of them singletons. This clone has only one observation. Input material: naive CD4+ T cells sorted from blood. Described subset: CD45RA+ positively selected. J is TRBJ1-1 and V is TRBV30; weak D call: TRBD1 (5 bases). The origin of this receptor is a young man in good health. The DNA for the CDR3 is TGTGCCTGGAGTGCGGGAGGGGTAACTGAAGCTTTCTTT. Translation: CAWSAGGVTEAFF.